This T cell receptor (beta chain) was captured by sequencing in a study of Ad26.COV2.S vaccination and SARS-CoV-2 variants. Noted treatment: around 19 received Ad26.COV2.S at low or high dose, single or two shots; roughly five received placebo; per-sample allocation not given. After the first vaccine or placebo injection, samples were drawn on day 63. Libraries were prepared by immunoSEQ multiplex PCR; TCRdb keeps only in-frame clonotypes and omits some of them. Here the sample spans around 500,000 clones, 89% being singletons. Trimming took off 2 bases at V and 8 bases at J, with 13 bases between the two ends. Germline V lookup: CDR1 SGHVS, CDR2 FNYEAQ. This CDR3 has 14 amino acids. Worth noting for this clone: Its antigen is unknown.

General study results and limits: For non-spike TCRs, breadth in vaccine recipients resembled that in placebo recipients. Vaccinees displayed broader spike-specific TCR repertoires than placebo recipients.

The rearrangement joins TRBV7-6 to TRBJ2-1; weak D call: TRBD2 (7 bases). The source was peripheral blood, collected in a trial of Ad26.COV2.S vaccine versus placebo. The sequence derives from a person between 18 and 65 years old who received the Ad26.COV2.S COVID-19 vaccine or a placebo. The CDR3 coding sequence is TGTGCCAGCAGCTTAAGGGGGGGAGGGGATGAGCAGTTCTTC. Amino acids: CASSLRGGGDEQFF.